This T cell receptor beta chain stems from a study of blood T cell repertoires in COVID-19 (dated by TCRdb to the early 2020s). Background on the whole study: Samples covering the acute and convalescent phases of COVID-19 were provided by collaborators in the United States, Italy and Spain. The prospective study material was composed of cDNA or gDNA derived from T cells, B-cell-depleted T cells, or PBMCs. The dataset comprised deeply sampled blood TCRbeta repertoires from subjects exposed to, actively infected with, or recovered from COVID-19. The repertoires were released in a freely available public database intended as a resource for research on the immune response to SARS-CoV-2. The samples were drawn from the first 160 participants of the ongoing ImmuneRACE study and from 1,254 subjects provided by 6 global collaborators. The sample metadata nearly always contained a de-identified subject ID, COVID-19 status, age in years and sex. Where HLA class I and class II types were available, the types were taken from metadata supplied by the sample provider, not from assay-based typing. On the study overall, not on this receptor specifically: Clinical and demographic metadata were provided uncurated, with the amount varying by source and participant.

TCRbeta CDR3 regions were amplified from genomic DNA by means of the immunoSEQ Assay, a bias-controlled multiplex PCR. The paper's data handling went like this. The number of nucleated cells in each sample was estimated from the amplification of reference gene primers within the assay. To quantify the absolute abundance of each unique TCRbeta CDR3 rearrangement, sequence reads were collapsed and filtered. For each sample, productive Simpson clonality was calculated by taking the square root of Simpson's diversity index across productive rearrangements. Here the immuneACCESS table is served through TCRdb, limited to in-frame sequences with V and J called. Missing clones are a known gap in these copies; in checked studies unresolved V genes cover under half, and the rest lacks a known reason. V, J and clone size reflect that table, while D and trimming were determined from the DNA. Within this sample are 120,000 or so clones, with 65% to 85% of them counted one time only. Jointly, the top ten make up about a sixth of the sample.

The germline V end is reduced by 6 bases and the J end by 14 bases; junction bases left unmatched: 15. According to the germline V gene (reference sequence), CDR1 reads MNHEY and CDR2 reads SMNVEV. The CDR3, cysteine through phenylalanine, is 15 amino acids long. Only CDR3 DNA remains: 45 bases, in frame from the first base. Comments on this clone: No antigen is known for it. No per-base quality is available; no much larger clone lies one base away.

One collaborating source in Seattle enrolled patients during active infection and followed them longitudinally through the course of disease. Collaborating institutions collected whole blood in K2EDTA tubes following their own protocols. For TCRbeta analysis, collaborator samples were shipped as frozen whole blood, as isolated PBMCs, or as DNA extracted from either sample type. The sample taken for sequencing was peripheral blood. The sequence is built from TRBV27 and TRBJ2-1, and 11 bases in between align with TRBD2. The origin of this receptor is a man aged 25 to 45 with COVID-19, enrolled during active disease. The bases read TGTGCCAGCAGCCTGATCTCTAGCGGGAGGACCTATAAGTTCTTC. Translated, it gives CASSLISSGRTYKFF.